Sequencing of this T cell receptor (beta chain) was carried out in a study of radiation and T cells in renal cell carcinoma. Study outcomes and limitations: Without pretreatment biopsies, baseline tumor clonotype presence was undetermined. In blood, top tumor clones expanded by 2 weeks, shrinking by 4.

Comment on this clone: The antigen is undetermined.

Time point: blood 2 weeks post-SBRT. The sample's treatment: 15 Gy SBRT to primary tumor, nephrectomy 4 weeks later. Serial blood draws occurred at baseline and 2 and 4 weeks post-SBRT. The tumor was a clear cell renal cell carcinoma. Unmatched junction bases numbered 6, after V lost 4 bases and J lost 0 bases. The CDR3 extends over 16 amino acids. In germline, CDR1 is SGHRS, CDR2 YFSETQ. Clones were sequenced by immunoSEQ multiplex PCR, and TCRdb holds only the in-frame ones, with some missing. Here the sample spans roughly 78,000 clones, about 81% being singletons. The sample here was blood, taken from a patient whose treatment included radiotherapy and nephrectomy. The rearrangement links TRBV5-1 to TRBJ2-3, with TRBD2 matching 9 bases. The sequence derives from a man in his fifties or sixties with renal cell carcinoma. The CDR3 region is CASSAIAGVSTDTQYF. The CDR3 region has the DNA TGCGCCAGCAGCGCCATAGCGGGAGTAAGCACAGATACGCAGTATTTT.